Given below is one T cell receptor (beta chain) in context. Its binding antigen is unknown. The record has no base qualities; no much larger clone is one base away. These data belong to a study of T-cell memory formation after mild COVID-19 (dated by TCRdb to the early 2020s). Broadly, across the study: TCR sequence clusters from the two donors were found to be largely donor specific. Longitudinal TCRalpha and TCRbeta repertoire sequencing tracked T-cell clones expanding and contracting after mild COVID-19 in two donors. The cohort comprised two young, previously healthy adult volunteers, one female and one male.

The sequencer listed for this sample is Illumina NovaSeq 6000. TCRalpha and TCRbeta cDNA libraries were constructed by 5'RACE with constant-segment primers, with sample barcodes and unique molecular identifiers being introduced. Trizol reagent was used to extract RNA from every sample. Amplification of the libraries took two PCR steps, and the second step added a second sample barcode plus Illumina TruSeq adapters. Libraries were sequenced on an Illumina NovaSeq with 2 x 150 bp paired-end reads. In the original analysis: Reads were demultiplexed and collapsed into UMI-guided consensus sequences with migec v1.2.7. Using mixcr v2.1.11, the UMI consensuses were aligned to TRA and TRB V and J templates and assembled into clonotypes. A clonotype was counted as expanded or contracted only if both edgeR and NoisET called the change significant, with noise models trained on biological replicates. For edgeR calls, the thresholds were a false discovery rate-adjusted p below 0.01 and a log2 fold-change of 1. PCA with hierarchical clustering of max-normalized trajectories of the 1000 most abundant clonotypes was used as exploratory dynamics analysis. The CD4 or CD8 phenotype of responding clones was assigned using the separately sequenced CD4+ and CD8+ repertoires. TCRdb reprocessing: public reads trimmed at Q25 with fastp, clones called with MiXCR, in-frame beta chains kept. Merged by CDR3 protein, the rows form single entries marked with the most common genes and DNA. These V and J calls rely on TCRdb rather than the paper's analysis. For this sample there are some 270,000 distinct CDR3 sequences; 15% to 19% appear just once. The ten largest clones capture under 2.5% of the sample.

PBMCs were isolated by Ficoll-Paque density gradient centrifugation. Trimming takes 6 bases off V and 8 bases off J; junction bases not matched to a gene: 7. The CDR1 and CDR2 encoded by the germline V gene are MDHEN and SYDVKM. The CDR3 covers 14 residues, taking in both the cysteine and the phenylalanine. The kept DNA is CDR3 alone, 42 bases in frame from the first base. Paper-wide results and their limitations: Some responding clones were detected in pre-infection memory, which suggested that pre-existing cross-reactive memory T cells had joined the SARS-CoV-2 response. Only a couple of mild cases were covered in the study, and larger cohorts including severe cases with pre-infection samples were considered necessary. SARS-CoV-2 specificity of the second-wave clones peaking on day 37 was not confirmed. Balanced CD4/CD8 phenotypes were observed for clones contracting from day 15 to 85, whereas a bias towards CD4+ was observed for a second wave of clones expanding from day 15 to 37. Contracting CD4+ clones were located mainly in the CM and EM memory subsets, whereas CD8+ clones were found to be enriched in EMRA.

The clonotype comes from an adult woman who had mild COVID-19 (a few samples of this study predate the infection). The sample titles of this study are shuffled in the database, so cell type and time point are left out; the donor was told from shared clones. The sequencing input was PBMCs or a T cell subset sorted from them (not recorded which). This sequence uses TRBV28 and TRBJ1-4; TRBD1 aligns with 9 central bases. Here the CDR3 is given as CASRADRGVEKLFF. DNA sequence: TGTGCCAGCAGGGCGGACAGGGGAGTAGAAAAACTGTTTTTT. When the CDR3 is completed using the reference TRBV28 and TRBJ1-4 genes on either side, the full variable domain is DVKVTQSSRYLVKRTGEKVFLECVQDMDHENMFWYRQDPGLGLRLIYFSYDVKMKEKGDIPEGYSVSREKKERFSLILESASTNQTSMYLCASRADRGVEKLFFGSGTQLSVL.